The T cell receptor beta chain described here comes from a study of read filtering for tumor transcriptome and immune sequencing (dated by TCRdb to about 2020). A note on the overall study: The cohort consisted of under 20 male and around 15 female patients, with a mean age of around 60 years and an age range of roughly 45 to 80. Under revised international staging, about 8 patients fell into R-ISS I, about 17 into R-ISS II and six or seven into R-ISS III. Whole-transcriptome libraries were prepared with the TruSeq RNA Access Library Prep Kit after DNase treatment. Per sample, about 3.5 to 10.27 million TCR-region mapped reads were obtained with IR-seq, compared with only 85 to 1273 with RNA-seq. Using the same bone marrow samples, the study ran both targeted immune repertoire sequencing and bulk whole-transcriptome sequencing and then compared the TCR repertoires from each method. A main aim was a read-filtering strategy for immune repertoire data, specifically whether clonotypes supported by a single read should be removed.

Beyond this particular receptor, the publication reports: When single-read clonotypes were removed, the proportions of shared clonotypes in IR-seq and RNA-seq correlated more strongly. In IR-seq, single-read clonotypes were approximately 82% of clonotypes but around 3.2% of total reads; in RNA-seq they were about 70% of clonotypes and 44.6% of reads. IR-seq captured clonotypes at much higher depth and more reliably than RNA-seq, and smaller IR-seq throughput sufficed to identify most shared clonotypes. The sorted CD138-negative fraction was a mixed bone marrow immune population, not purified T cells.

V loses 2 bases, J loses 9 bases, and the germline ends lie 11 bases apart. Reading the germline V gene gives CDR1 KGHSH and CDR2 LQKENI. Including cysteine and phenylalanine, the CDR3 has 13 amino acids. Here the CDR3 DNA is all that survives: 39 bases in frame from base 1. TCR libraries were constructed from approximately 360 ng RNA using the Immunoverse kit, and molecular barcoded adaptors covering alpha/delta and beta/gamma chains were employed. TCR library preparation used the same RNA that went into transcriptome sequencing. Sequencing of TCR libraries was carried out on an Illumina HiSeq 4000 with 2 x 150 cycles. As for the original processing: TCR reads were aligned to human V, D, J and C references and assembled into CDR3 clonotypes with MiXCR, including quality filtering and error correction. Clonotype counts and gene usage diversity were analyzed with the tcR package in R. For inspection of raw mapping reads, RNA-seq reads were mapped by STAR aligner version 2.5.3a onto GRCh37 of the human genome. To test how sequencing depth affects detected clonotypes, IR-seq fastq files were randomly downsampled with Seqtk 1.3. In TCRdb, the public reads were trimmed at Q25 with fastp and aligned with MiXCR, with productive beta chains retained. One record per CDR3 amino acid sequence lists the most common genes and DNA. The V and J calls reflect TCRdb's pipeline rather than the authors' work. In this sample the table shows approximately 61,000 distinct CDR3 sequences, approximately 19% of which occur a single time. Together, the top ten hold about 14% of the sample.

This clonotype occurred many times. Its binding antigen is unknown. Base-call qualities are not available, and no considerably larger clone is one nucleotide away. Each patient had bone marrow sampled at the time of active disease. Isolation of bone marrow mononuclear cells was performed by Ficoll-Hypaque density gradient centrifugation. CD138-negative cells were obtained by negative selection after labeling with CD138 magnetic microbeads on a MACS separator, removing myeloma plasma cells. Purity of the isolated cells was checked by flow cytometry on an Attune NxT using CD138 antibodies. TRIzol reagent was used to extract total RNA, which was then quantified with a NanoDrop spectrophotometer. Paired RNA-seq and IR-seq were performed on each patient's CD138-negative bone marrow sample.

This sequence originates from a donor at least 40 years old with multiple myeloma. This sequence uses TRBV18 and TRBJ2-1, and TRBD2 may be the D gene, going by 5 matching bases. Sequenced material: a population of CD138-negative cells sorted from bone marrow. The cell subset or site label on this specimen signifies: bone marrow mononuclear cells depleted of CD138+ plasma/myeloma cells by negative magnetic selection. In nucleotide form, the sequence is TGTGCCAGCTCACCAGGAGGCGGCACTGAGCAGTTCTTC. The translation is CASSPGGGTEQFF.